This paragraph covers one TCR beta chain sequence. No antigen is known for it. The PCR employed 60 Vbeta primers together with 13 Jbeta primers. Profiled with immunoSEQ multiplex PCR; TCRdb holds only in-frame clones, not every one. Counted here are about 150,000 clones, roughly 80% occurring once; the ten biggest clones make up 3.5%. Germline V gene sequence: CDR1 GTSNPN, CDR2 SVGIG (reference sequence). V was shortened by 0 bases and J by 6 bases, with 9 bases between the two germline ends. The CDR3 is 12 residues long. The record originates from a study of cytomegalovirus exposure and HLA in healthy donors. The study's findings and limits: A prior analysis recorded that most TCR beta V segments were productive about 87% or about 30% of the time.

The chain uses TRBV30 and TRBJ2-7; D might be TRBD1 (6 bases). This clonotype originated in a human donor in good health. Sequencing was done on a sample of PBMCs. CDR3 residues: CAWSVQGREQYF. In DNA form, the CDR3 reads TGTGCCTGGAGTGTCCAGGGGCGCGAGCAGTACTTC.